This T cell receptor beta chain appears in the sequencing data of a study of shared clonotypes between healthy human individuals. This clone showed up just once. The germline gives CDR1 MDHEN, CDR2 SYDVKM. This CDR3 has 13 residues. The V and J ends lost 6 bases and 4 bases, in that order; junction bases with no gene match: 0. Profiling relied on immunoSEQ multiplex PCR, and the TCRdb table lists in-frame clones only, not all of them. The table records about 1.1 million clones, 70% to 80% of them present only once. The sample comprised memory CD4+ T cells from PBMCs. The subset is: CD45RA-negative fraction. The chain couples TRBV28 to TRBJ2-6, with 7 nucleotides matching TRBD2. The sequence derives from a man younger than 35 in good health. Some clones in this sample may be carry-over from other donors' samples. The CDR3 DNA is TGTGCCAGCAGAGCGGGGGGGGCCAACGTCCTGACTTTC. Amino acids: CASRAGGANVLTF. The whole variable domain, filled in from reference TRBV28 and TRBJ2-6, reads DVKVTQSSRYLVKRTGEKVFLECVQDMDHENMFWYRQDPGLGLRLIYFSYDVKMKEKGDIPEGYSVSREKKERFSLILESASTNQTSMYLCASRAGGANVLTFGAGSRLTVL.